The present entry profiles one T cell receptor (beta chain) with its context. What it binds is unknown. A much larger clonotype is one base distant, so this may be a read error. The data originate from a study of tumor-infiltrating lymphocytes in primary liver carcinoma. Study-wide context: Through surgical resection, the patients' primary liver carcinoma was treated. General study points: Against blood, tumors held a significantly higher top-250-clone fraction (p = 0.039). Tumor region pairs shared more overlap than did tumor-adjacent and tumor-blood pairs.

Blood RNA came from unsorted whole blood; germline DNA was also extracted. Patients were chronically HBV-infected and treatment-naive. cDNA specific to TCR beta was made from approximately 0.55 ug of total RNA, with a constant-region primer employed for priming. Nested multiplex PCR, run for three rounds with slightly modified ARM-PCR, yielded TCR beta libraries. TCRdb re-derived calls from the multiplex PCR reads in MiXCR, one entry per CDR3 protein. The sample contains fewer than 350,000 distinct CDR3 sequences, about two thirds of which appear only once. The material sequenced was peripheral blood. This sequence originates from a man aged 35 to 55 with primary liver carcinoma and hepatitis B virus infection.

The DNA of the CDR3 is TGCGTCAGCAGCCACGTTGGACAGGGGGCGGCCAAAAACATTCAGTACTTC. Amino acid sequence: CVSSHVGQGAAKNIQYF. This chain connects TRBV4-1 to TRBJ2-4, with 11 bases that match TRBD1. Germline CDR1 MGHRA, CDR2 YSYEKL. The CDR3 extends over 17 amino acids.